These 5 T cell receptor beta chains originate from one sample sequenced in a study of OX40 agonist ivuxolimab in advanced cancers. Libraries were prepared by immunoSEQ multiplex PCR; TCRdb keeps only in-frame clonotypes and omits some of them. This table holds around 30,000 clones, 82% found once. This material consisted of CD4+ or CD8+ T cells sorted from blood, taken in a trial of the OX40 agonist ivuxolimab. The receptors were sampled from an adult with an advanced solid tumor such as melanoma, head and neck, liver or kidney cancer.

This chain connects TRBV19 to TRBJ2-1; the D is unclear. Germline loops: CDR1 LNHDA, CDR2 SQIVND (reference sequence). This CDR3 region has 11 residues. Trimming removed 6 bases at V and 3 bases at J, with 3 bases between. In nucleotides, the CDR3 is TGTGCCAGTAGGGACTACAATGAGCAGTTCTTC. Protein product: CASRDYNEQFF. Variable domain in full (rest from reference TRBV19 and TRBJ2-1): DGGITQSPKYLFRKEGQNVTLSCEQNLNHDAMYWYRQDPGQGLRLIYYSQIVNDFQKGDIAEGYSVSREKKESFPLTVTSAQKNPTAFYLCASRDYNEQFFGPGTRLTVL.

The chain recombines TRBV5-1 with TRBJ2-3; 8 bases line up with TRBD2. From germline, CDR1 is SGHRS and CDR2 YFSETQ. The V and J ends lost 2 bases and 6 bases, in that order; junction bases with no gene match: 8. The CDR3 spans 15 residues. The CDR3 region is CASSFRREGIDTQYF. The CDR3 DNA sequence: TGCGCCAGCAGCTTTCGTCGGGAGGGCATCGATACGCAGTATTTT.

Notes on this clone: One end of the junction does not line up with germline, which may come from a read error. This same CDR3 is encoded by further DNA sequences in the sample. The rearrangement joins TRBV7-3 to TRBJ1-2; no definite D call. In germline, CDR1 is SGHTA, CDR2 FQGTGA. The CDR3 length is 14 residues. CDR3 DNA sequence: TGTGCCAGCAGCTTAGGAGTAGGTCAGCATGGCTACACCTTT. Amino acids: CASSLGVGQHGYTF.

V usage is TRBV27 and J usage is TRBJ1-1; D uncertain. In germline, CDR1 is MNHEY, CDR2 SMNVEV (reference sequence). The germline V and J ends were trimmed by 3 bases and 3 bases, with 8 bases remaining between them. This CDR3 contains 13 residues. For the CDR3, the DNA is TGTGCCAGCAGTTTCCGGGAAGACACTGAAGCTTTCTTT. Residues: CASSFREDTEAFF.

Here the CDR3 DNA reads TGCGCCAGCAGCCAAGGACTAGCGGCGACCTACAATGAGCAGTTCTTC. It codes for CASSQGLAATYNEQFF. The V call is TRBV4-1, the J call TRBJ2-1; TRBD2 matches at 9 bases. Losses at the gene ends were 1 base for V and 2 bases for J; bases not matched to a gene: 3. The germline gives CDR1 MGHRA, CDR2 YSYEKL. This CDR3 has 16 amino acids.